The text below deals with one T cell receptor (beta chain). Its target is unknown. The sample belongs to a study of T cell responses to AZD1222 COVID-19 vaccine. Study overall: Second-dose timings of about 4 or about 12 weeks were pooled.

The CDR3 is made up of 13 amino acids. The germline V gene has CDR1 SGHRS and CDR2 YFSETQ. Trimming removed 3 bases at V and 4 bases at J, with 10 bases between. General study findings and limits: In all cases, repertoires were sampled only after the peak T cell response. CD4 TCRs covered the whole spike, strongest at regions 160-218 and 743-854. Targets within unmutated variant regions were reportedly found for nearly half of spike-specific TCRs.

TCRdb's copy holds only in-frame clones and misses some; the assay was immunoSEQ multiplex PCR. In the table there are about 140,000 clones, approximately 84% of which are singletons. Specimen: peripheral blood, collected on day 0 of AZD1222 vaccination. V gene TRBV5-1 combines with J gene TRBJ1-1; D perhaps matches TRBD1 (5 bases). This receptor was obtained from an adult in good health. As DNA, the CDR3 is TGCGCCAGCAGCTCCGAGGGGATCACTGAAGCTTTCTTT. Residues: CASSSEGITEAFF.